This TCR beta chain was observed in a study of response to subunit inactivated influenza vaccine. As for this clonotype: What it binds is unknown.

General observations from the study: With each seasonal influenza vaccination, the authors suggested, few new T cells are recruited.

Each CDR3 protein is one row after TCRdb ran MiXCR on the RT-PCR reads. The sample consists of 800,000 or so distinct CDR3 sequences, around 21% of them appearing once. V lost 5 bases, J lost 5 bases, and 19 bases lay in between. The CDR3 consists of 15 residues. The germline gives CDR1 GTSNPN, CDR2 SVGIG (reference sequence). This specimen was PBMCs from blood, taken 4 to 6 days after vaccination. This receptor was obtained from a man aged 50 to 60 who received an inactivated influenza vaccine. The chain combines TRBV30 with TRBJ2-1, with D maybe TRBD2 (6 bases). Written as DNA, the CDR3 is TGTGCCTGGCGGGGGACTCGCCTGCGGAACAATGAGCAGTTCTTC. This sequence encodes CAWRGTRLRNNEQFF.